This TCR beta chain appears in the sequencing data of a study of regulatory T cells in long-lasting Graves disease. Germline-derived CDR1 and CDR2 are DFQATT and SNEGSKA (reference sequence). Unmatched junction bases numbered 11, after V lost 3 bases and J lost 6 bases. The length of the CDR3 is 15 residues. This clonotype was seen a few times. Relying on iRepertoire HTBI primers and Arm-PCR of CDR3 regions, the team built TCR beta libraries. Each CDR3 protein gets one entry after TCRdb re-called the multiplex PCR reads with MiXCR. Of more than 350,000 distinct CDR3 sequences in the sample, about 21% were seen once. Specified time point: persistent/refractory GD, antithyroid drugs over 5 years with positive TRAb. Isolated PBMC RNA provided the starting material for the TCR library.

This clonotype was obtained from a female donor with Graves disease. The V call is TRBV20-1, the J call TRBJ1-1, with 9 bases lining up with TRBD1. Sequenced material: peripheral blood mononuclear cells (PBMCs), taken when the disease was refractory, from a patient treated with antithyroid drugs. The CDR3 sequence: CSASDAGTGMAEAFF. In nucleotides, the CDR3 is TGCAGTGCTAGCGACGCCGGGACAGGGATGGCTGAAGCTTTCTTT.